Following are 19 T cell receptor beta chains from one sample sequenced in a study of shared clonotypes between healthy human individuals. As defined, naive CD8 cells were CD45RO-negative and positively selected for CCR7, with terminally differentiated effector memory CD45RA+ cells excluded. This table comes from immunoSEQ multiplex PCR, and its TCRdb copy is limited to in-frame clones, with some not included. The sample has some 2 million clones, roughly 94% seen once; the top ten hold 0.95% to 1.5%. The sample comprised naive CD8+ T cells sorted from blood. The receptors derive from a man younger than 35 in good health.

The gene calls are TRBV10-2 and TRBJ2-2, with D perhaps TRBD2 (5 bases). V lost 8 bases, J lost 0 bases, and 10 bases lay in between. Germline CDR1 reads WSHSY; CDR2 reads SAAADI. The CDR3 runs to 14 residues. The CDR3 reads CASSGGTNTGELFF. CDR3 nucleotides: TGCGCCAGCTCCGGAGGAACGAACACCGGGGAGCTGTTTTTT.

V gene TRBV6-1 combines with J gene TRBJ2-7, with D perhaps matching TRBD1 (5 bases). The germline V gene has CDR1 MNHNS and CDR2 SASEGT. Trimming removed 6 bases from V and 3 bases from J, with 12 bases in between. CDR3 length: 13 residues. CDR3 protein: CASSLLGLYEQYF. CDR3 in DNA: TGTGCCAGCAGCCTTTTGGGGCTCTACGAGCAGTACTTC.

V is TRBV4-1 and J is TRBJ1-2; possible D gene TRBD1, 5 bases. The CDR3 spans 15 residues. CDR1 and CDR2 (germline): MGHRA, YSYEKL. The V and J ends lost 4 bases and 3 bases respectively, with 15 bases between them. Here the CDR3 reads CASSPRPGRDYGYTF. As DNA, the CDR3 is TGCGCCAGCAGCCCTCGCCCGGGACGGGACTATGGCTACACCTTC.

The rearrangement uses TRBV29-1 and TRBJ1-1, with D perhaps matching TRBD1 (5 bases). This CDR3 contains 12 residues. The germline V gene encodes CDR1 SQVTM and CDR2 ANQGSEA. The V end lost 7 bases, the J end lost 8 bases, and 17 bases lay between the germline ends. The chain's CDR3 is CSEKGAGLEAFF. CDR3 DNA sequence: TGCAGCGAAAAAGGGGCCGGGCTAGAAGCTTTCTTT.

The V gene is TRBV5-4, the J gene TRBJ1-2; D is unclear. This CDR3 is 12 amino acids long. Trimming removed 4 bases at V and 0 bases at J, with 4 bases between. Germline lookup yields CDR1 SGHNT and CDR2 YYREEE (reference sequence). CDR3 region: CASSVTNYGYTF. The CDR3 region has the DNA TGTGCCAGCAGCGTCACTAACTATGGCTACACCTTC. Full variable domain (rest looked up from reference TRBV5-4 and TRBJ1-2): ETGVTQSPTHLIKTRGQQVTLRCSSQSGHNTVSWYQQALGQGPQFIFQYYREEENGRGNFPPRFSGLQFPNYSSELNVNALELDDSALYLCASSVTNYGYTFGSGTRLTVV.

In this sample, this clone turned up many times. The V call is TRBV27, the J call TRBJ2-2; no firm D call. The CDR3 has 17 amino acids. V lost 4 bases, J lost 1 base, and 16 bases lay in between. Germline CDR1 and CDR2: MNHEY and SMNVEV (reference sequence). The CDR3 DNA reads TGTGCCAGCAGTTACGACCTCGCAATGGGGAACACCGGGGAGCTGTTTTTT. This translates into CASSYDLAMGNTGELFF.

This clone was observed once. The chain uses TRBV4-1 and TRBJ1-1; no clear D gene. V lost 4 bases and J 0 bases, leaving 6 bases between the germline ends. Germline V lookup: CDR1 MGHRA, CDR2 YSYEKL. The CDR3 loop spans 13 amino acids. The DNA of the CDR3 is TGCGCCAGCAGCCTTCACTTGAACACTGAAGCTTTCTTT. Its translation: CASSLHLNTEAFF.

The genes are TRBV5-6 and TRBJ2-7; D is undetermined. V shed 2 bases and J shed 2 bases, with 11 bases lying between them. CDR1 is SGHDT and CDR2 is YYEEEE in the germline V gene. The CDR3 spans 14 residues. CDR3 nucleotide sequence: TGTGCCAGCAGCTTAGGTCTCAAACCCTACGAGCAGTACTTC. Residues: CASSLGLKPYEQYF.

Of note for this clone: The sample carries other DNA sequences with the same CDR3. The rearrangement joins TRBV27 to TRBJ1-6, with D uncertain. The V and J ends lost 3 bases and 6 bases respectively, with 6 bases between them. The CDR3 consists of 13 residues. The germline CDR1 and CDR2 sequences are MNHEY and SMNVEV (reference sequence). CDR3 residues: CASSFDPNSPLHF. CDR3 DNA sequence: TGTGCCAGCAGTTTTGATCCTAATTCACCCCTCCACTTT.

The rearrangement joins TRBV6-5 to TRBJ2-1, with TRBD2 matching 8 bases. The length of the CDR3 is 13 residues. The V gene end was trimmed by 6 bases and the J gene end by 6 bases; junction bases not matched to a gene: 4. The germline V gene encodes CDR1 MNHEY and CDR2 SVGAGI. The CDR3 nucleotides read TGTGCCAGCAGAGCGGGGGAGGGCAATGAGCAGTTCTTC. Its translation is CASRAGEGNEQFF.

The genes are TRBV7-8 and TRBJ2-2; the D is unclear. Trimming stripped 0 bases from V and 1 base from J, with 15 bases between. Germline CDR1 is SGHVS and CDR2 is FQNEAQ. This CDR3 has 18 amino acids. In DNA form, the CDR3 reads TGTGCCAGCAGCTTAGCCTTTATAGGGCAGTTGAACACCGGGGAGCTGTTTTTT. This codes for CASSLAFIGQLNTGELFF. Using reference TRBV7-8 and TRBJ2-2 for the parts outside the CDR3, the full variable domain is GAGVSQSPRYKVAKRGQDVALRCDPISGHVSLFWYQQALGQGPEFLTYFQNEAQLDKSGLPSDRFFAERPEGSVSTLKIQRTQQEDSAVYLCASSLAFIGQLNTGELFFGEGSRLTVL.

The chain joins TRBV14 to TRBJ1-6, with D possibly being TRBD1 (5 bases). There are 14 residues in the CDR3. CDR1 and CDR2 (germline): SGHDN, FVKESK. Between the trimmed V and J ends, which lost 0 bases and 10 bases, there was a span of 10 bases. The CDR3 spells CASSQDRVRSPLHF. The CDR3 DNA sequence: TGTGCCAGCAGCCAAGACAGGGTCCGATCACCCCTCCACTTT.

J is TRBJ2-2 and V is TRBV7-8; perhaps TRBD2 as D (6 bases). V gave up 5 bases and J gave up 0 bases, with 16 bases separating them. CDR1 is SGHVS and CDR2 is FQNEAQ in the germline V gene. This CDR3 spans 17 amino acids. The CDR3 DNA reads TGTGCCAGCAGCCCATCCACTGGCGGGGCGAACACCGGGGAGCTGTTTTTT. Amino acid sequence: CASSPSTGGANTGELFF.

The rearrangement joins TRBV5-1 to TRBJ1-1; a possible D gene is TRBD1 (6 bases). The germline V gene has CDR1 SGHRS and CDR2 YFSETQ. The CDR3 totals 16 residues. Between the trimmed V and J ends, which lost 0 bases and 0 bases, there was a span of 12 bases. CDR3 residues: CASSLGVDRMNTEAFF. DNA of the CDR3: TGCGCCAGCAGCTTGGGGGTGGACAGAATGAACACTGAAGCTTTCTTT. Based on the CDR3 plus reference TRBV5-1 and TRBJ1-1, the full variable domain is KAGVTQTPRYLIKTRGQQVTLSCSPISGHRSVSWYQQTPGQGLQFLFEYFSETQRNKGNFPGRFSGRQFSNSRSEMNVSTLELGDSALYLCASSLGVDRMNTEAFFGQGTRLTVV.

The CDR3 spells CASSPGSTDTQYF. For the CDR3, the DNA is TGTGCCAGTAGCCCCGGGAGCACAGATACGCAGTATTTT. The chain combines TRBV19 with TRBJ2-3, with D uncertain. This CDR3 is 13 amino acids long. V was cut by 6 bases and J by 0 bases, with 7 bases left in between. Germline CDR1 LNHDA, CDR2 SQIVND (reference sequence).

This chain links TRBV4-1 with TRBJ2-5; no clear D gene. From germline, CDR1 is MGHRA and CDR2 YSYEKL. With 0 bases removed from V and 4 bases from J, the gap between germline ends came to 12 bases. CDR3 length equals 15 residues. The chain's CDR3 is CASSQDGDIGETQYF. CDR3 nucleotides: TGCGCCAGCAGCCAAGATGGGGATATAGGAGAGACCCAGTACTTC.

This chain's CDR3 is CASSLGLAGGVAYEQYF. CDR3 coding DNA: TGCGCCAGCAGCTTGGGGTTAGCGGGAGGCGTAGCGTACGAGCAGTACTTC. The chain joins TRBV5-1 to TRBJ2-7, with 10 nucleotides matching TRBD2. Germline CDR1 SGHRS, CDR2 YFSETQ. The CDR3 is 17 amino acids. V dropped 0 bases and J dropped 4; count of bases not matched to a gene: 10.

The chain employs TRBV6-1 and TRBJ1-5; no reliable D call. V lost 5 bases, J lost 5 bases, and 4 bases lay in between. There are 11 residues in the CDR3. Per the germline V gene, CDR1 is MNHNS and CDR2 is SASEGT. CDR3 in DNA: TGTGCCAGCAGTTTGGATCAGCCCCAGCATTTT. Translation gives CASSLDQPQHF.

The chain employs TRBV7-8 and TRBJ2-7; TRBD1 matches 10 bases. The CDR3 totals 15 residues. CDR1 is SGHVS and CDR2 is FQNEAQ in the germline V gene. The V gene end was trimmed by 5 bases and the J gene end by 2 bases; junction bases not matched to a gene: 6. CDR3 sequence reads: CASSNRDRGPYEQYF. The CDR3 DNA is TGTGCCAGCAGCAACCGGGACAGGGGTCCCTACGAGCAGTACTTC.